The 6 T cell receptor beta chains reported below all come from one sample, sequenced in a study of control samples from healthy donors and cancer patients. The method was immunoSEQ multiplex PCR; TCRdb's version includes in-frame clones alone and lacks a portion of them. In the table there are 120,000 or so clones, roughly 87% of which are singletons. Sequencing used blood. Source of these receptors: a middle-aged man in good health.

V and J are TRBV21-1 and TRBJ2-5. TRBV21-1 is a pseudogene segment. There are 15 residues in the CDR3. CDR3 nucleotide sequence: TGTGCCAGCAGCAAAGCGCTAACACCAGAAGAGACCCAGTACTTC. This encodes CASSKALTPEETQYF.

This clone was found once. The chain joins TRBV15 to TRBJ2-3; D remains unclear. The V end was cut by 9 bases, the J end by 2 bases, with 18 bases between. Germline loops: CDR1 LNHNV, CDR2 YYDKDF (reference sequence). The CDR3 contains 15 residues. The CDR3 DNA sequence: TGTGCCACTTCGAACTCGGTTACACTCACAGATACGCAGTATTTT. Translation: CATSNSVTLTDTQYF.

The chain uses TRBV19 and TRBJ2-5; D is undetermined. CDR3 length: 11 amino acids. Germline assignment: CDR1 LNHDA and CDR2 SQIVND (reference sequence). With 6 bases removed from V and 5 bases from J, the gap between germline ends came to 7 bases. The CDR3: CASRLGETQYF. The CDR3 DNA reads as TGTGCCAGTAGGCTGGGGGAGACCCAGTACTTC.

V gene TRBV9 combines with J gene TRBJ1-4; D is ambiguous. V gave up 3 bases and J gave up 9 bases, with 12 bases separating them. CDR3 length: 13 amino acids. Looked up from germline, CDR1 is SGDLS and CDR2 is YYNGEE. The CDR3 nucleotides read TGTGCCAGCAGCGAGACCACTCAACAAAAACTGTTTTTT. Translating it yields CASSETTQQKLFF.

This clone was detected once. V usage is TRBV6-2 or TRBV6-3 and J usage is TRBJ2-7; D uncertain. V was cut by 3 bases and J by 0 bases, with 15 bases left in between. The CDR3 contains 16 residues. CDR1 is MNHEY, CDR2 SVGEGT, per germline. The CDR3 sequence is CASSYMTQIFSYEQYF. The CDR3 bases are TGTGCCAGCAGTTATATGACCCAGATTTTCTCCTACGAGCAGTACTTC.

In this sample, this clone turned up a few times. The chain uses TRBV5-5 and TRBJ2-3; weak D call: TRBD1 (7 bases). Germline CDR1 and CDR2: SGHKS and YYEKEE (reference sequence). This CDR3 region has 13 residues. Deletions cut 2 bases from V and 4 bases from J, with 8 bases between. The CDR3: CASSFRGADTQYF. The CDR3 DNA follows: TGTGCCAGCAGCTTCAGGGGGGCAGATACGCAGTATTTT.